This T cell receptor (beta chain) was retrieved from a study of early T cells in non-severe SARS-CoV-2 infection. Study as a whole: RNA in bulk from unsorted whole blood was sequenced, and chains were unpaired.

Ten or more counts support this clonotype. V was pared by 2 bases and J by 2 bases, with 13 bases between. Germline V gene data show CDR1 as GTSNPN and CDR2 as SVGIG (reference sequence). CDR3 length: 14 amino acids. TCRdb itself ran the 5' RACE reads through MiXCR, one entry per CDR3 protein. Of fewer than 80,000 distinct CDR3 sequences listed, less than 15% are singletons. The V and J genes are TRBV30 and TRBJ2-7, with unresolved D. Material for sequencing was whole blood. This receptor was taken from an adult who was a healthcare worker with PCR-confirmed SARS-CoV-2 infection or an uninfected control (not recorded which). CDR3 coding DNA: TGTGCCTGGAGTAGAACTACCGACGCCTACGAGCAGTACTTC. Its translation: CAWSRTTDAYEQYF.